This TCR beta chain was sequenced in a study of radiation and T cells in renal cell carcinoma. The overall study: Nephrectomy followed 15 Gy stereotactic body radiation by 4 weeks.

Noted time point: baseline pretreatment blood. As for treatment: 15 Gy SBRT to primary tumor, nephrectomy 4 weeks later. Radiation-treated patients gave blood at baseline, week 2 and week 4. Germline assignment: CDR1 SGDLS and CDR2 YYNGEE. The CDR3 is 16 residues long. V was pared by 3 bases and J by 4 bases, with 18 bases between. As to this clone: Its specificity is not known.

Whole-study results and caveats: Top tumor clonotypes rose in blood 2 weeks post-radiation, then contracted. No pretreatment tumor biopsies were available for baseline clonotypes.

Clones were read by immunoSEQ multiplex PCR, and TCRdb kept only the in-frame ones, dropping some. The sample carries about 150,000 clones, less than 90% recorded once. This TCR came from a woman in her 70s with renal cell carcinoma. V usage is TRBV9 and J usage is TRBJ2-3; the D gene is possibly TRBD2 (7 bases). The material sequenced was blood, taken from a patient whose treatment included radiotherapy and nephrectomy. CDR3 amino acids: CASSARGGGSADTQYF. In nucleotides, the CDR3 is TGTGCCAGCAGCGCCCGAGGGGGGGGCTCAGCAGATACGCAGTATTTT. Using reference TRBV9 and TRBJ2-3 for the parts outside the CDR3, the full variable domain is DSGVTQTPKHLITATGQRVTLRCSPRSGDLSVYWYQQSLDQGLQFLIQYYNGEERAKGNILERFSAQQFPDLHSELNLSSLELGDSALYFCASSARGGGSADTQYFGPGTRLTVL.